This T cell receptor (beta chain) was captured in a study of blood T cells in healthy people across ages. The study, taken as a whole, reports: Donors of long life had a larger count of naive CD4+ cells and greater diversity than aged donors.

Germline values: CDR1 MDHEN, CDR2 SYDVKM. The CDR3 extends over 15 amino acids. V shed 3 bases and J shed 0 bases, with 9 bases lying between them. This clonotype was recorded at least ten times. Its antigen is not known. The second PCR ran roughly 7 to 11 cycles with a sample-barcoded 5' primer and J-beta primers. TCRdb ran MiXCR on the 5' RACE reads and lists one entry per CDR3 protein. The table shows approximately 490,000 distinct CDR3 sequences, with less than 25% occurring only once. This sample also appeared in a second study, on T cells of mothers and their children. That report adds: TCR recombination output is shaped by thymic selection similarly in related and unrelated pairs.

This receptor was obtained from a boy between 10 and 17 years old in good health. Sequencing was performed on blood. The rearrangement links TRBV28 to TRBJ2-1, with TRBD2 as a possible D gene (7 bases). CDR3 nucleotides: TGTGCCAGCAGTTTTCGGGGGGCCTCCTACAATGAGCAGTTCTTC. Translating it yields CASSFRGASYNEQFF.